This T cell receptor (beta chain) was observed in a study of blood T cell repertoires in COVID-19. About the research overall: Sites across the United States, Italy and Spain contributed samples from acute and convalescent COVID-19. T cells, B-cell-depleted T cells, or PBMCs provided the cDNA or gDNA that served as material.

In the original workflow: Scientists estimated how many nucleated cells there were by amplifying reference gene primers. TCRdb's table, derived via immunoSEQ multiplex PCR, lists solely in-frame clones and lacks some. V, J and clone size derive from that table, while D and trimming were established from the DNA sequence. The sample yields about 280,000 clones, approximately 91% seen once. The CDR3 has 13 residues. The V gene's germline CDR1 is SGHAT and CDR2 FQNNGV. V lost 4 bases and J lost 1, with 7 bases in between. This sequence originates from a man aged 18-30 years with active or convalescent COVID-19. Sequenced input: peripheral blood. V gene TRBV11-2 combines with J gene TRBJ2-5; TRBD2 is a possible D gene (5 bases). In DNA form, the CDR3 reads TGTGCCAGCAGCTCCGGGGTCCAAGAGACCCAGTACTTC. Translating it yields CASSSGVQETQYF.